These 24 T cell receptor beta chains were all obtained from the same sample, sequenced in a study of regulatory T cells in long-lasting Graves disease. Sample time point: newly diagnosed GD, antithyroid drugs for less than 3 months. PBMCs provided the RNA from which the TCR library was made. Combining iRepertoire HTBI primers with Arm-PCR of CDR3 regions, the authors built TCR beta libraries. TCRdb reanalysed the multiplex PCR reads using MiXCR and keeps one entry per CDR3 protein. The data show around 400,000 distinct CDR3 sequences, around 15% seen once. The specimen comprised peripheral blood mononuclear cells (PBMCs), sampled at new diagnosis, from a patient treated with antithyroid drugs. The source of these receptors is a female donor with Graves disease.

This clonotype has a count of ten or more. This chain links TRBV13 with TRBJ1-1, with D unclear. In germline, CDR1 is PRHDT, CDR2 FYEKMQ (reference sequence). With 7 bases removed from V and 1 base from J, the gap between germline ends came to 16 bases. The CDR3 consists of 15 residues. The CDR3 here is CASNKQGFGNTEAFF. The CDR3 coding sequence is TGTGCCAGCAACAAACAAGGGTTTGGGAACACTGAAGCTTTCTTT.

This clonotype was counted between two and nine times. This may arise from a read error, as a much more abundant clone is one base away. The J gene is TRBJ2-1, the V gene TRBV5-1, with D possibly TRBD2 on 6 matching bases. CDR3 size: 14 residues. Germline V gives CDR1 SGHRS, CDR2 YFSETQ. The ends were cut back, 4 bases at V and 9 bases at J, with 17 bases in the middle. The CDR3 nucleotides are TGCGCCAGCAGCCTGGAGACTAGAGGCGTTGAGCAGTTCTTC. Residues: CASSLETRGVEQFF.

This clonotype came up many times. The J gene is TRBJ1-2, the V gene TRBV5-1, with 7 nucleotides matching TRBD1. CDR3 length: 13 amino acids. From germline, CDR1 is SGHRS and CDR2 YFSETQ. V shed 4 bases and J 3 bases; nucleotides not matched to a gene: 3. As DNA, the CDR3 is TGCGCCAGCAGCGAGGGGACAGACTATGGCTACACCTTC. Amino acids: CASSEGTDYGYTF.

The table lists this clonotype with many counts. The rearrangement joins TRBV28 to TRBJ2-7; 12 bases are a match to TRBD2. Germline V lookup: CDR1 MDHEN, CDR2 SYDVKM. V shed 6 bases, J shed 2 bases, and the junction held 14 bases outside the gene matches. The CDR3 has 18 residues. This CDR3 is CASSPILAGGPLTYEQYF. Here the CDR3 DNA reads TGTGCCAGCAGCCCTATACTAGCGGGAGGACCCCTAACCTACGAGCAGTACTTC.

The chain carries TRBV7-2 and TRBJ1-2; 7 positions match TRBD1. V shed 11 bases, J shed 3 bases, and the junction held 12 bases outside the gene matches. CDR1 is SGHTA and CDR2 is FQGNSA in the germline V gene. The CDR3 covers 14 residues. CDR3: CACSGDGTDYGYTF. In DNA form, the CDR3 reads TGTGCCTGCTCTGGGGACGGGACAGACTATGGCTACACCTTC.

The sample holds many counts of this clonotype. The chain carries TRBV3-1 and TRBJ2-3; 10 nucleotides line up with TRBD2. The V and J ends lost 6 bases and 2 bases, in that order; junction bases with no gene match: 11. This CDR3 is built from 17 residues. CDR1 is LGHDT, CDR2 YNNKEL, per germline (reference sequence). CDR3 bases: TGTGCCAGCAGTCATCTCCCCCTAGCGGGAGACACAGATACGCAGTATTTT. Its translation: CASSHLPLAGDTDTQYF.

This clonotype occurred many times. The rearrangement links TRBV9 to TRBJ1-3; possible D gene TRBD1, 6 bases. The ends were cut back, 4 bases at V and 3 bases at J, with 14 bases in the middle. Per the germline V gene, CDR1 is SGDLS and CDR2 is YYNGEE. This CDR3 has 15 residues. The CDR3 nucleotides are TGTGCCAGCAGCCCTGCGACAGGCGTTGGAAACACCATATATTTT. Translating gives CASSPATGVGNTIYF.

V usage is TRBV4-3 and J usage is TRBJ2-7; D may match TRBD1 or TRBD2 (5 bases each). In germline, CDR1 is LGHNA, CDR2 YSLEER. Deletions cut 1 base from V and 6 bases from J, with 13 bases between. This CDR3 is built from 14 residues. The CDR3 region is CASSQGLSGREQYF. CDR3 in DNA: TGCGCCAGCAGCCAAGGCCTCTCGGGGCGCGAGCAGTACTTC.

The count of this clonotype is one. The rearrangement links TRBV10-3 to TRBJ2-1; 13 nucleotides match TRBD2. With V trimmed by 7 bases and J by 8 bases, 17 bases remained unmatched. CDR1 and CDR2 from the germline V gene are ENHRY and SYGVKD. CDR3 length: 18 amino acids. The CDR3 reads CAIKLSITSGRAGDEQFF. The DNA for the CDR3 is TGTGCCATCAAATTGAGTATCACTAGCGGGAGGGCCGGGGATGAGCAGTTCTTC.

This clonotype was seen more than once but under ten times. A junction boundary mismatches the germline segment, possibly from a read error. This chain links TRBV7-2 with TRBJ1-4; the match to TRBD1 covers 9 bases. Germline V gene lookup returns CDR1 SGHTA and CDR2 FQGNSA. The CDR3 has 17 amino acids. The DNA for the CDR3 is TGTGCCAGCAGCTTAGTAGGGGGACAGGGTGTAGGGGGAAAACTGGTTTTT. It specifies CASSLVGGQGVGGKLVF.

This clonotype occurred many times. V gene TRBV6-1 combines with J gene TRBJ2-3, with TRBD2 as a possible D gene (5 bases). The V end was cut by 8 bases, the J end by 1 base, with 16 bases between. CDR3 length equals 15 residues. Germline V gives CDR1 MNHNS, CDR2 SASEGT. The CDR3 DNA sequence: TGTGCCAGCCTCAGGTCAGCGGAGGGCACAGATACGCAGTATTTT. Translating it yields CASLRSAEGTDTQYF.

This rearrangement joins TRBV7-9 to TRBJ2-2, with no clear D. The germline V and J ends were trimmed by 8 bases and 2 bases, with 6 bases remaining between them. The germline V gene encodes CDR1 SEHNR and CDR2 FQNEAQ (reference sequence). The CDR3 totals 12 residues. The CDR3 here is CASPVNTGELFF. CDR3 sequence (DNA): TGTGCCAGCCCAGTTAACACCGGGGAGCTGTTTTTT.

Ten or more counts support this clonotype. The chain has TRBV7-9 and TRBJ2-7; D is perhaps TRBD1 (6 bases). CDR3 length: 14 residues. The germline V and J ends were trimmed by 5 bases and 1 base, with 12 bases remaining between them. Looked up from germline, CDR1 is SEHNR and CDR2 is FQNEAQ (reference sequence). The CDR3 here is CASSPRTASYEQYF. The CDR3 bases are TGTGCCAGCAGCCCTAGGACAGCATCCTACGAGCAGTACTTC.

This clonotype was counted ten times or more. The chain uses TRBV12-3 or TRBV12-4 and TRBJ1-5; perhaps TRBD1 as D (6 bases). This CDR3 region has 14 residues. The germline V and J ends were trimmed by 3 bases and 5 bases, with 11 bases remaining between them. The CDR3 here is CASSFYGGDQPQHF. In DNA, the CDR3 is TGTGCCAGCAGTTTTTACGGGGGCGATCAGCCCCAGCATTTT.

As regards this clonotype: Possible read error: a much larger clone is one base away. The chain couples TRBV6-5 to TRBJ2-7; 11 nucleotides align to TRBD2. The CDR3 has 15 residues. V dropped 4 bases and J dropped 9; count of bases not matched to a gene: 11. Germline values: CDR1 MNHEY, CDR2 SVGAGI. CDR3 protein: CASSSALAGGGGQYF. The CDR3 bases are TGTGCCAGCAGTTCAGCCTTAGCGGGAGGGGGCGGGCAGTACTTC.

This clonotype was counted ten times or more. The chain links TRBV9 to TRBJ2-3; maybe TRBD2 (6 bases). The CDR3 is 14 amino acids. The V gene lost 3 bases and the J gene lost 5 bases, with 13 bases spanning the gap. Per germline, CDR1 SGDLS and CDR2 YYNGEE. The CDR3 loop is CASSATTGGDTQYF. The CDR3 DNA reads TGTGCCAGCAGCGCAACGACCGGGGGAGATACGCAGTATTTT.

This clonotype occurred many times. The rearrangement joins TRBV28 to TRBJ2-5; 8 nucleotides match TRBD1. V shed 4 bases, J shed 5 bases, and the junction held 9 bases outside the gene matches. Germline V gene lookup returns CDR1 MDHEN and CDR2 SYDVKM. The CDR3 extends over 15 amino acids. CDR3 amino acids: CASSWDRNVGETQYF. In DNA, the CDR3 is TGTGCCAGCAGTTGGGACAGGAATGTTGGCGAGACCCAGTACTTC.

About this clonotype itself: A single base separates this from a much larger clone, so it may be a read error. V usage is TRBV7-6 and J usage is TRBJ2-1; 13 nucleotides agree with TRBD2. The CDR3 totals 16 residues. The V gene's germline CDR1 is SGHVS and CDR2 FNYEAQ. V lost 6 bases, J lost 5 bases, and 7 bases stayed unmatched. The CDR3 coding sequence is TGTGCCAGCAGGCCCAGACTAGCGGGAGGACACAATGAGCAGTTCTTC. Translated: CASRPRLAGGHNEQFF.

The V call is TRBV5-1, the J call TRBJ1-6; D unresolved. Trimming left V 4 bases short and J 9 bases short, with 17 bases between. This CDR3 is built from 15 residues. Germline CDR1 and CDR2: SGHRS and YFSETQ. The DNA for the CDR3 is TGCGCCAGCAGCCAGACCTCCGAGACACGTTCACCCCTCCACTTT. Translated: CASSQTSETRSPLHF.

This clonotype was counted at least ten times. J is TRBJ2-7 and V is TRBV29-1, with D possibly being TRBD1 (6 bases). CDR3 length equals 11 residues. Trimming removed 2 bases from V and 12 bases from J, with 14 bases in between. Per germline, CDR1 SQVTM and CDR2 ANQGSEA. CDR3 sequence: CSVESRGFPYF. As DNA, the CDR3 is TGCAGCGTTGAATCCAGGGGTTTTCCGTACTTC.

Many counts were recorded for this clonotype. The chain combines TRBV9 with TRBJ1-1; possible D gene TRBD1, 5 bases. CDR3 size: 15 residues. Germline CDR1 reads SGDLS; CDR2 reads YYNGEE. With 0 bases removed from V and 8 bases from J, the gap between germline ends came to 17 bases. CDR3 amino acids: CASSVDPGHSAEAFF. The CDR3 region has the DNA TGTGCCAGCAGCGTAGATCCGGGGCACTCAGCCGAAGCTTTCTTT.

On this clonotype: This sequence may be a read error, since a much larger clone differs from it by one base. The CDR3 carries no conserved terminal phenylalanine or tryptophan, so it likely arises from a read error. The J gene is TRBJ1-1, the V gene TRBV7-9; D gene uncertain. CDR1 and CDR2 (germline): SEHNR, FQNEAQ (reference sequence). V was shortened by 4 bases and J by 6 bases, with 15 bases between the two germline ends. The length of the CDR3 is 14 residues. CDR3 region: CASSSYTRAPEAFL. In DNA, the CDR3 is TGTGCCAGCAGCTCGTATACTAGGGCCCCTGAAGCTTTCCTT.

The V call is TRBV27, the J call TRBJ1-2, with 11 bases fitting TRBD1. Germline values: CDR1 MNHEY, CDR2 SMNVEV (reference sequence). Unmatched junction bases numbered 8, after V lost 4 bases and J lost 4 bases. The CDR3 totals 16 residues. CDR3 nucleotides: TGTGCCAGCAGTTCGTACCCGGGACAGGGGGTCTATGGCTACACCTTC. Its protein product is CASSSYPGQGVYGYTF.

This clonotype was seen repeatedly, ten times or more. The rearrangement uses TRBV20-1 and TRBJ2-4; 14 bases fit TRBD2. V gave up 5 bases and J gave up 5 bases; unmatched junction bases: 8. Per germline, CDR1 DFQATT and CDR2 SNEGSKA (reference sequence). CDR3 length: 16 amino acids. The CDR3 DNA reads TGCAGTGCTGCTGGCGGGACTAGCGGGAGAGAAAACATTCAGTACTTC. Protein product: CSAAGGTSGRENIQYF.